Shown below are 15 T cell receptor beta chains from a single sample sequenced in a study of T cells in Graves' hyperthyroidism and ophthalmopathy. Researchers took RNA transcripts and amplified the TCR beta CDR3 regions from them. RT-PCR in the first round (using the HTBI primer set) targeted the TCR CDR3. TCRdb called the multiplex PCR reads again in MiXCR, with one record for every CDR3 protein. Of a few hundred thousand distinct CDR3 sequences in the sample, approximately 12% were seen once. Sample: blood. All receptors derive from a man aged 30 to 39 with Graves' hyperthyroidism that later progressed to Graves' ophthalmopathy.

The gene calls are TRBV7-9 and TRBJ1-4; a possible D gene is TRBD1 (6 bases). V shed 4 bases and J shed 4 bases, with 10 bases lying between them. The CDR3 length is 14 residues. Per germline, CDR1 SEHNR and CDR2 FQNEAQ (reference sequence). The CDR3 loop is CASSSQGHNEKLFF. The CDR3 DNA reads as TGTGCCAGCAGCTCACAGGGTCATAATGAAAAACTGTTTTTT.

Comment on this clonotype: A single base separates this from a much larger clone, so it may be a read error. The J gene is TRBJ1-1, the V gene TRBV5-8; TRBD1 might be the D (6 bases). This CDR3 has 12 amino acids. The germline CDR1 and CDR2 sequences are SGHTS and YDEGEE. V shed 3 bases and J shed 10 bases, with 13 bases lying between them. The CDR3 bases are TGTGCCAGCAGCTGGGGGGCATCTGGAGCTTTCTTT. Its protein is CASSWGASGAFF.

This clonotype was detected many times. The chain combines TRBV11-1 with TRBJ1-1; D might be TRBD1 (5 bases). The CDR3 covers 15 residues. The germline V and J ends were trimmed by 3 bases and 3 bases, with 14 bases remaining between them. Germline V gene lookup returns CDR1 SGHAT and CDR2 FQDESV (reference sequence). Written as DNA, the CDR3 is TGTGCCAGCAGCTTTATTACCCAGGGTGACACTGAAGCTTTCTTT. It codes for CASSFITQGDTEAFF.

This rearrangement joins TRBV6-1 to TRBJ2-1; 11 bases map to TRBD2. The CDR3 is 15 amino acids. Per germline, CDR1 MNHNS and CDR2 SASEGT. Trimming removed 8 bases from V and 7 bases from J; junction bases left unmatched: 10. The CDR3 loop is CASGQTSGELNEQFF. CDR3 nucleotide sequence: TGTGCCAGCGGGCAGACTAGCGGGGAATTAAATGAGCAGTTCTTC.

This clonotype was seen ten or more times. The chain combines TRBV27 with TRBJ2-3, with 9 bases that match TRBD2. The germline V gene encodes CDR1 MNHEY and CDR2 SMNVEV (reference sequence). Trimming at V came to 3 bases and at J to 1 base, leaving 2 bases not matched to a gene. This CDR3 spans 15 amino acids. CDR3 sequence: CASSLTSGRTDTQYF. CDR3 sequence (DNA): TGTGCCAGCAGTTTGACTAGCGGACGCACAGATACGCAGTATTTT.

This clonotype has only a few counts. The V gene is TRBV24-1, the J gene TRBJ2-1; TRBD2 agrees at 15 bases. Germline-derived CDR1 and CDR2 are KGHDR and SFDVKD. The CDR3 has 18 residues. J lost 3 bases, V lost 4 bases, and 6 bases had no gene match. The CDR3 coding sequence is TGTGCCACCAGTGACCGGACTAGCGGGGGGGTGAGCTACAATGAGCAGTTCTTC. Its translation is CATSDRTSGGVSYNEQFF.

The sample holds many counts of this clonotype. The chain links TRBV11-2 to TRBJ1-4; D is unresolved. Germline V CDR1 and CDR2: SGHAT, FQNNGV. The length of the CDR3 is 15 residues. V lost 5 bases, J lost 12 bases, and 22 bases lay in between. The CDR3 bases are TGTGCCAGCAGCAGAGACGCCAGGAGTTCGTTGGAACTGTTTTTT. It specifies CASSRDARSSLELFF.

A note on this clonotype: Relative to the germline gene, one junction end is altered; a read error may explain this. The gene calls are TRBV18 and TRBJ2-1, with 10 bases fitting TRBD2. Looked up from germline, CDR1 is KGHSH and CDR2 is LQKENI. The CDR3 has 18 amino acids. CDR3 loop: CASSPSLASGGSCNEQFF. In DNA form, the CDR3 reads TGTGCCAGCTCACCATCTCTAGCTAGCGGGGGATCCTGCAATGAGCAGTTCTTC.

In the case of this clonotype: A read error may account for a junction end that differs from germline. The V gene is TRBV6-2 or TRBV6-3, the J gene TRBJ2-7; D is tentatively TRBD1 or TRBD2 (6 bases each). The CDR3 is 13 residues long. Germline V CDR1 and CDR2: MNHEY, SVGEGT. The CDR3 DNA sequence: TGCGCCAGCAGAAACAGGGAGGTCTACGAGCAGTACTTC. Translated: CASRNREVYEQYF.

This clonotype has ten or more counts. The rearrangement uses TRBV30 and TRBJ2-7, with 9 positions matching TRBD2. Germline CDR1 GTSNPN, CDR2 SVGIG (reference sequence). The CDR3 loop spans 14 amino acids. The J segment lost 2 bases and the V segment lost 1 base, leaving 3 bases of the junction unmatched. The CDR3, as DNA: TGTGCCTGGAGTGGCCCTAGCGGGGCCTACGAGCAGTACTTC. Its translation: CAWSGPSGAYEQYF.

In its sample, this clonotype was seen a few times. This chain connects TRBV2 to TRBJ2-7, with 9 bases that match TRBD2. In germline, CDR1 is SNHLY, CDR2 FYNNEI. V shed 6 bases and J 5 bases; nucleotides not matched to a gene: 8. The length of the CDR3 is 14 residues. The CDR3 sequence: CASSVGGGAHEQYF. DNA for the CDR3: TGTGCCAGCAGCGTAGGCGGGGGGGCCCACGAGCAGTACTTC. Full variable domain (outside the CDR3, taken from reference TRBV2 and TRBJ2-7): EPEVTQTPSHQVTQMGQEVILRCVPISNHLYFYWYRQILGQKVEFLVSFYNNEISEKSEIFDDQFSVERPDGSNFTLKIRSTKLEDSAMYFCASSVGGGAHEQYFGPGTRLTVT.

This clonotype was counted only a few times. The chain employs TRBV6-1 and TRBJ1-4, with D maybe TRBD1 (6 bases). V was clipped by 6 bases and J by 10 bases, with 12 bases between them. The CDR3 is 12 amino acids. Germline V gene lookup returns CDR1 MNHNS and CDR2 SASEGT. CDR3 bases: TGTGCCAGCAGCCCTAAGGGGGGAAAACTGTTTTTT. This codes for CASSPKGGKLFF.

This clonotype was found many times. This sequence joins TRBV3-1 and TRBJ1-4; D is unresolved. The V end lost 4 bases, the J end lost 7 bases, and 13 bases lay between the germline ends. Per germline, CDR1 LGHDT and CDR2 YNNKEL (reference sequence). The CDR3 totals 14 residues. The CDR3 DNA reads TGTGCCAGCAGCCCAGGACGCAGTTTTGAAAAACTGTTTTTT. Encoded protein: CASSPGRSFEKLFF.

V is TRBV4-1 and J is TRBJ1-5; the match to TRBD1 covers 8 bases. V gave up 4 bases and J gave up 5 bases; unmatched junction bases: 10. CDR3 size: 16 residues. The germline V gene encodes CDR1 MGHRA and CDR2 YSYEKL. CDR3 amino acids: CASSRTETGEHQPQHF. CDR3 in DNA: TGCGCCAGCAGCCGAACGGAGACAGGGGAGCATCAGCCCCAGCATTTT.

This clonotype showed up just once. Written as DNA, the CDR3 is TGTGCCAGTAGTCTCGGCAGGACCATGAACACTGAAGCTTTCTTT. As protein: CASSLGRTMNTEAFF. J is TRBJ1-1 and V is TRBV19; D call uncertain. This CDR3 region has 15 residues. V gave up 5 bases and J gave up 0 bases, with 13 bases separating them. The germline CDR1 and CDR2 sequences are LNHDA and SQIVND (reference sequence).